The rows below give T cell receptor beta chains drawn from one sample of a study of OX40 agonist ivuxolimab in advanced cancers. Measured with immunoSEQ multiplex PCR; TCRdb has only the in-frame clones, and not every one. The sample has 50,000 to 55,000 clones, 70% to 80% seen once; the top ten hold about 3.9%. Sample: CD4+ or CD8+ T cells sorted from blood, taken in a trial of the OX40 agonist ivuxolimab. Source of these receptors: an adult with an advanced solid tumor such as melanoma, head and neck, liver or kidney cancer. CDR3s leave out the opening cysteine and the closing phenylalanine or tryptophan.

V gene: TRBV2; J gene: TRBJ2-5; CDR3 protein: ASTQFSGTTTKQETQY
V gene: TRBV5-1; J gene: TRBJ2-6; CDR3 protein: ASRPEGVGANVLT
V gene: TRBV5-1; J gene: TRBJ2-1; CDR3 protein: ASSPSSGTSGRYGQF
V gene: TRBV11-2; J gene: TRBJ2-5; CDR3 protein: ASSFRQTQY
V gene: TRBV18; J gene: TRBJ2-6; CDR3 protein: ASSVDSWANVLT
V gene: TRBV29-1; J gene: TRBJ2-2; CDR3 protein: SVEEILAGGTGELF
V gene: TRBV6-1; J gene: TRBJ1-3; CDR3 protein: ATIFSGNTIY
V gene: TRBV7-6; J gene: TRBJ2-1; CDR3 protein: ASSLETDDEQF
V gene: TRBV7-9; J gene: TRBJ2-3; CDR3 protein: ASSYPPGTGRTDTQY
V gene: TRBV19; J gene: TRBJ2-1; CDR3 protein: ASSTVAGGSNEQF
V gene: TRBV7-9; J gene: TRBJ1-1; CDR3 protein: ASSQQGGYTEAF
V gene: TRBV5-5; J gene: TRBJ2-3; CDR3 protein: AGSEGTGTDTQY
V gene: TRBV6-5; J gene: TRBJ1-5; CDR3 protein: ASSTQVGSNQPQH
V gene: TRBV7-9; J gene: TRBJ2-7; CDR3 protein: ASSSGSFVYEQY
V gene: TRBV9; J gene: TRBJ2-2; CDR3 protein: ASSVSGNEAGELF
V gene: TRBV19; J gene: TRBJ2-2; CDR3 protein: ASSIVSLADTGELF
V gene: TRBV14; J gene: TRBJ2-1; CDR3 protein: ASSHRTGIYNEQF
V gene: TRBV18; J gene: TRBJ1-3; CDR3 protein: ASSPGVGRSSGNTIY
V gene: TRBV11-3; J gene: TRBJ2-3; CDR3 protein: ASSLGGLRTDTQY
V gene: TRBV29-1; J gene: TRBJ1-2; CDR3 protein: SVERHLIGYGYT
V gene: TRBV14; J gene: TRBJ1-1; CDR3 protein: ASSQDGRHTEAF
V gene: TRBV28; J gene: TRBJ1-1; CDR3 protein: ASSYMLKDRPNTEAF
V gene: TRBV19; J gene: TRBJ2-6; CDR3 protein: ASQDRAGSGANVLT
V gene: TRBV13; J gene: TRBJ1-1; CDR3 protein: ASRSTGGAGTEAF
V gene: TRBV12-5; J gene: TRBJ2-7; CDR3 protein: ASGTGQGAKYEQY
V gene: TRBV5-1; J gene: TRBJ2-2; CDR3 protein: ASSLGPGQLTGELF
V gene: TRBV28; J gene: -; CDR3 protein: ASRGQKDEQY
V gene: TRBV11-2; J gene: TRBJ1-2; CDR3 protein: ASREGANYGYT
V gene: TRBV5-1; J gene: TRBJ2-3; CDR3 protein: ASSVLAGAASTDTQY
V gene: TRBV6-5; J gene: TRBJ1-1; CDR3 protein: ASGQTRDTEAF
V gene: TRBV19; J gene: TRBJ2-5; CDR3 protein: ASSRTGSKETQY
V gene: TRBV28; J gene: TRBJ1-2; CDR3 protein: ASSRDSYGYT
V gene: TRBV4-1; J gene: TRBJ1-1; CDR3 protein: ASSQDFGSVNTEAF
V gene: TRBV4-3; J gene: TRBJ2-7; CDR3 protein: ASSQDSRQSSYEQY
V gene: TRBV13; J gene: TRBJ1-1; CDR3 protein: ASSLGQLMNTEAF
V gene: TRBV18; J gene: TRBJ2-2; CDR3 protein: ASSPQGPNTGELF
V gene: TRBV6-5; J gene: TRBJ2-5; CDR3 protein: ASKVLRGSAQY
V gene: TRBV18; J gene: TRBJ2-3; CDR3 protein: ASSPWDRGGDTQY
V gene: TRBV5-6; J gene: TRBJ1-2; CDR3 protein: ASSLGDRPYGYT
V gene: TRBV27; J gene: TRBJ2-5; CDR3 protein: ASSLDRGQETQY
V gene: TRBV29-1; J gene: TRBJ2-3; CDR3 protein: SVEGDRAADTQY